This is a list of T cell receptor beta chains from one sample in a study of identical twins. In TCRdb, the 5' RACE reads were re-called with MiXCR into one record per CDR3 protein. This sample has 140,000 to 150,000 distinct CDR3 sequences; roughly 3.5% occur once, and the top ten carry 8.1%. Sequencing was performed on memory T cells sorted from blood. These TCRs come from a man aged 18 to 29 in good health. CDR3s leave out the opening cysteine and the closing phenylalanine or tryptophan. D genes are given only for firm matches. Only part of the rows carry a size: once, few, many, or a class if the clone is expanded.

d_call: NA; j_call: TRBJ2-5; v_call: TRBV15; clone_size: many; cdr3_aa: ATSSPGIRETQY
d_call: NA; j_call: TRBJ1-2; v_call: TRBV27; clone_size: many; cdr3_aa: ASTLSYGHYGYT
d_call: NA; j_call: TRBJ2-2; v_call: TRBV5-1; clone_size: many; cdr3_aa: ASSLVSEYTGELF
d_call: NA; j_call: TRBJ1-5; v_call: TRBV20-1; clone_size: many; cdr3_aa: SASLGTGIRQPQH
d_call: TRBD1; j_call: TRBJ1-4; v_call: TRBV4-1; clone_size: many; cdr3_aa: ASSRDRVGEKLF
d_call: TRBD1; j_call: TRBJ2-1; v_call: TRBV9; clone_size: few; cdr3_aa: ASSEGTALTISYNEQF
d_call: NA; j_call: TRBJ2-5; v_call: TRBV5-4; clone_size: many; cdr3_aa: ASSLGRGGGETQY
d_call: NA; j_call: TRBJ2-7; v_call: TRBV5-1; clone_size: many; cdr3_aa: ASSLGDPVSEQY
d_call: NA; j_call: TRBJ2-5; v_call: TRBV10-3; clone_size: many; cdr3_aa: AISGGAGETQY
d_call: TRBD1; j_call: TRBJ2-1; v_call: TRBV4-3; clone_size: many; cdr3_aa: ASSQGTGQFNEQF
d_call: NA; j_call: TRBJ2-2; v_call: TRBV4-2; clone_size: NA; cdr3_aa: ASSQETLGRNTGELF
d_call: NA; j_call: TRBJ2-1; v_call: TRBV6-1; clone_size: many; cdr3_aa: ATSETRSYNEQF
d_call: TRBD2; j_call: TRBJ2-3; v_call: TRBV4-3; clone_size: few; cdr3_aa: ASSQDPPGGSASTDTQY
d_call: NA; j_call: TRBJ1-6; v_call: TRBV28; clone_size: few; cdr3_aa: AICRQNNSPLH
d_call: NA; j_call: TRBJ1-5; v_call: TRBV6-1; clone_size: many; cdr3_aa: ASSEEFPGGQPQH
d_call: NA; j_call: TRBJ2-5; v_call: TRBV12-3/TRBV12-4; clone_size: many; cdr3_aa: ASSFGRILQETQY